The 7 T cell receptor beta chains below were found in one sample sequenced in a study of beta chain features in type 1 diabetes. Their target antigens are unknown. Study-wide points: Patients with Type 1 diabetes showed moderately but significantly shorter TCRB CDR3s in all four CD4+ subsets.

Expressed TCRB transcripts got sequenced, as all isolated RNA was reverse transcribed. TCRdb's table, derived via immunoSEQ multiplex PCR, lists solely in-frame clones and lacks some. The sample carries around 710,000 clones, roughly an eighth recorded once. Sequenced input: naive CD4+ T cells from blood. The receptors derive from a man aged 25-45 years with type 1 diabetes.

The chain recombines TRBV11-2 with TRBJ2-7, with D maybe TRBD2 (5 bases). V was shortened by 5 bases and J by 4 bases, with 27 bases between the two germline ends. The CDR3 contains 18 residues. CDR1 and CDR2 from the germline V gene are SGHAT and FQNNGV. This chain's CDR3 is CASSPGRRHSSPGYEQYF. The DNA of the CDR3 is TGTGCCAGCAGCCCCGGGCGACGGCACAGTTCACCGGGGTACGAGCAGTACTTC.

The chain employs TRBV7-9 and TRBJ2-3, with D maybe TRBD2 (6 bases). Trimming cost V 2 bases and J 0 bases, with 12 bases left between them. The CDR3 runs 16 residues. CDR1 and CDR2 (germline): SEHNR, FQNEAQ (reference sequence). CDR3 loop: CASSLNGGASTDTQYF. In nucleotides, the CDR3 is TGTGCCAGCAGCTTAAACGGGGGAGCTAGCACAGATACGCAGTATTTT.

This clone was recorded a few times. This chain connects TRBV12-5 to TRBJ1-5; no firm D call. V lost 6 bases to trimming and J lost 5 bases, with 5 bases between them. The germline gives CDR1 LGHNT, CDR2 FRNRAP. The CDR3 covers 11 residues. The CDR3 DNA sequence: TGTGCTAGTGGACTACATCAGCCCCAGCATTTT. Amino acids: CASGLHQPQHF.

This clone turned up a few times. V is TRBV5-6 and J is TRBJ1-4; TRBD1 might be the D (5 bases). The ends were cut back, 6 bases at V and 7 bases at J, with 16 bases in the middle. Germline assignment: CDR1 SGHDT and CDR2 YYEEEE. There are 14 residues in the CDR3. CDR3 nucleotide sequence: TGTGCCAGCACCACGCAGGGTCTGGCTGAAAAACTGTTTTTT. As protein: CASTTQGLAEKLFF.

In this sample, this clone turned up a few times. The CDR3, as DNA: TGTGCCAGCAGCTTTCAGGGGACCTCTACGATGGAGTACTTC. Translated: CASSFQGTSTMEYF. V gene TRBV7-9 combines with J gene TRBJ2-7, with D tentatively TRBD1 (6 bases). Germline CDR1 SEHNR, CDR2 FQNEAQ (reference sequence). V was clipped by 3 bases and J by 11 bases, with 20 bases between them. This CDR3 contains 14 residues.

This chain links TRBV30 with TRBJ2-7, with D unclear. CDR1 is GTSNPN and CDR2 is SVGIG in the germline V gene (reference sequence). V was clipped by 3 bases and J by 2 bases, with 8 bases between them. The CDR3 covers 12 residues. CDR3 residues: CAWRRGTYEQYF. The CDR3 DNA sequence: TGTGCCTGGAGGAGAGGAACCTACGAGCAGTACTTC.

The table lists this clone with a few counts. V and J are TRBV5-1 and TRBJ2-5, with 12 bases matching TRBD2. Germline V CDR1 and CDR2: SGHRS, YFSETQ. This CDR3 is built from 16 residues. The junction had 6 bases not matched to a gene; V was cut back by 4 bases and J by 2 bases. The chain's CDR3 is CASSSRLAGEQETQYF. The CDR3 DNA follows: TGCGCCAGCAGCAGCCGACTAGCGGGGGAACAAGAGACCCAGTACTTC.